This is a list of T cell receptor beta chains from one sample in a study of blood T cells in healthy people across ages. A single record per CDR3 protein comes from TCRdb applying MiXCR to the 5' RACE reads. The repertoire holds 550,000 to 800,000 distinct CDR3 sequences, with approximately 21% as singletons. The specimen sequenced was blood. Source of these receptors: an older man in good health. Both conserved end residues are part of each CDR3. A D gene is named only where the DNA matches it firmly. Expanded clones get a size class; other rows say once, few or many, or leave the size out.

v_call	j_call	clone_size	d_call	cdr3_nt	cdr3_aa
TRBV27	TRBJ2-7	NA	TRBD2	TGTGCCAGCAGGGGACGGGGGGAGGCCTACGAGCAGTACTTC	CASRGRGEAYEQYF
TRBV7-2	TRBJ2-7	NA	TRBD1	TGTGCCAGCAGCTTTCCGACAGGGGGTTCCTACGAGCAGTACTTC	CASSFPTGGSYEQYF
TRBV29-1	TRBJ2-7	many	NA	TGCAGCGTTTGGGACTACGAGCAGTACTTC	CSVWDYEQYF
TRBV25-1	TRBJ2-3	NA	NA	TGTGCCAGCAGTGACAGGACCAGGGGTAGCACAGATACGCAGTATTTT	CASSDRTRGSTDTQYF
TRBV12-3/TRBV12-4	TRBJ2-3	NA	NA	TGTGCCAGCAACAGAGTCACAGATACGCAGTATTTT	CASNRVTDTQYF
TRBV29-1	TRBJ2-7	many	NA	TGCAGCCTTGGCCGGGAGAATGAGAGCTCCTACGAGCAGTACTTC	CSLGRENESSYEQYF
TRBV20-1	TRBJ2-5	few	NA	TGCAGTGCTAGCTTCCAGACGAGAGAGACCCAGTACTTC	CSASFQTRETQYF
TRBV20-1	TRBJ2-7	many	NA	TGCAGTGCTAGGGACATAAAGGACGAGCAGTACTTC	CSARDIKDEQYF
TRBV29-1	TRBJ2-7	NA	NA	TGCAGCGTTGAAGAGGGGGCAGACGAGCAGTACTTC	CSVEEGADEQYF
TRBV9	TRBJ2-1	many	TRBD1	TGTGCCAGCAGCCCACAGGGGGCGGCCTACAATGAGCAGTTCTTC	CASSPQGAAYNEQFF
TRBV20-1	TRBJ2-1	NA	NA	TGCAGTGCAACCCTGGGCTCCTACAATGAGCAGTTCTTC	CSATLGSYNEQFF
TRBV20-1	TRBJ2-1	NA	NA	TGCAGTGCCAAACCGGGACTCAACTACAATGAGCAGTTCTTC	CSAKPGLNYNEQFF
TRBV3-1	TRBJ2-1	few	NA	TGTGCCAACAGCCAGCTTGGGACTTACAATGAGCAGTTCTTC	CANSQLGTYNEQFF
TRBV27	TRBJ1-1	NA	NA	TGTGCCAGCAGTTTGAGGAGTGTCACTGAAGCTTTCTTT	CASSLRSVTEAFF
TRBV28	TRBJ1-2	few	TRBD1	TGTGCCAGCAGAGCCGGGACAGGCGGAGTTTATGGCTACACCTTC	CASRAGTGGVYGYTF
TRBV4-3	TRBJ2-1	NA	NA	TGCGCCAGCAGCCAAGATGGTACATTCTACAATGAGCAGTTCTTC	CASSQDGTFYNEQFF
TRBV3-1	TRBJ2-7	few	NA	TGTGCCAGCAGCCAGGTGGTAGGGAGGGGGGTAAACGAGCAGTACTTC	CASSQVVGRGVNEQYF
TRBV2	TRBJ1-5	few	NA	TGTGCCAGCACCTTAGACCAGGGCAATCAGCCCCAGCATTTT	CASTLDQGNQPQHF
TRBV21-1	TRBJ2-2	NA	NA	NA	CASSSWGEGSTGELFF
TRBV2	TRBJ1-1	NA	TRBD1	TGTGCCTGCCGGGACAGCCTCACTGAAGCTTTCTTT	CACRDSLTEAFF
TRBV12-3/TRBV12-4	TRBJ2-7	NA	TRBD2	TGTGCCAGCAGTTGGGGGACTAGCGGGACGAACGAGCAGTACTTC	CASSWGTSGTNEQYF
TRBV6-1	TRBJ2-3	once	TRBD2	TGTGCCAGCGCCGCCGGACTAGCGGGATCGGCAGATACGCAGTATTTT	CASAAGLAGSADTQYF
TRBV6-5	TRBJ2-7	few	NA	TGTGCCAGCAGTTACCGCGGGCCTCAGGAGCAGTACTTC	CASSYRGPQEQYF
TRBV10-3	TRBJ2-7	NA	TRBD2	TGTGTCATCAGCGGGACTACCTACGAGCAGTACTTC	CVISGTTYEQYF
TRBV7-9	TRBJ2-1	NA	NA	TGTGCCAGCAGCTTAGTATGGAGCGGAGTGGCCTACAATGAGCAGTTCTTC	CASSLVWSGVAYNEQFF
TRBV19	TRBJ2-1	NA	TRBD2	TGTGCCAGTAGTCCACGGGAGATAGCGGGGGACAATGAGCAGTTCTTC	CASSPREIAGDNEQFF
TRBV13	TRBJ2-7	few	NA	TGTGCCAGCAGCTTAGGGATCGAGCAGTACTTC	CASSLGIEQYF
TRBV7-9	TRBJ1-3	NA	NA	TGTGCCAGCAGCCCTACGTCAGGTCCCAACACCATATATTTT	CASSPTSGPNTIYF
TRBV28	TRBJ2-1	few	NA	TGTGCCAGCAGTTTGCCTGGGACGGAGGATCGGCAGTTCTTC	CASSLPGTEDRQFF
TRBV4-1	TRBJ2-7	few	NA	TGCGCCAGCAGCCAAGATTCCAGGGCCCCCTACGAGCAGTACTTC	CASSQDSRAPYEQYF
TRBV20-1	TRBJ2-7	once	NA	TGCAGCGTGAGAGTGGGCAGCGCCTCAGGGGAGCAGTACTTC	CSVRVGSASGEQYF
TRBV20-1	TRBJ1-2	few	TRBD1	TGCAGTGCTAAGACAGGGAGGTTGGGCTACACCTTC	CSAKTGRLGYTF
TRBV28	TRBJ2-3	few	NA	TGTGCCAGCAGTTATGCGACTAGTCGGTCCGCAGATACGCAGTATTTT	CASSYATSRSADTQYF
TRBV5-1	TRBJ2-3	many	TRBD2	TGCGCCAGCAGCTGGAATAGCGGGGATGGAGATACGCAGTATTTT	CASSWNSGDGDTQYF
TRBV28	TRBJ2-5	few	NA	TGTGCCAGCAGTTTACAGGAGGACCAAGAGACCCAGTACTTC	CASSLQEDQETQYF
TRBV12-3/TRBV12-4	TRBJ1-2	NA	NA	TGTGCCAGCAGTTTAGCAGGGGGACATGGCTACACCTTC	CASSLAGGHGYTF
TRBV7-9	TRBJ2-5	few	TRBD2	TGTGCCAGCAGCTCCTACTTATGGACTAGCGGGCATATTTCAGAGACCCAGTACTTC	CASSSYLWTSGHISETQYF
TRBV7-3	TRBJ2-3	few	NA	TGTGCCAGCAGCCCCCCTCCGGGTGGCACAGATACGCAGTATTTT	CASSPPPGGTDTQYF
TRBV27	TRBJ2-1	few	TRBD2	TGTGCCGGCAGTTTATCGGGGGGGAGTGAGCAGTTCTTC	CAGSLSGGSEQFF
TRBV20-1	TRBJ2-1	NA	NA	TGCAGTGCTAATCGGGGGAAAAATGAGCAGTTCTTC	CSANRGKNEQFF
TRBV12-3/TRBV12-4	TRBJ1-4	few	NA	TGTGCCAGCAGTCCCTCTGGGGCAGCTAATGAAAAACTGTTTTTT	CASSPSGAANEKLFF
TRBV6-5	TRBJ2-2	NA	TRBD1	TGTGCCAGCAGTAAACAGGGGGCAACGGAGCTGTTTTTT	CASSKQGATELFF
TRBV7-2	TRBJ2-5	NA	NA	TGTGCCAGCAGCTTGAGCCGGTCCAACCAAGAGACCCAGTACTTC	CASSLSRSNQETQYF
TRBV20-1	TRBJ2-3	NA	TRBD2	TGCAGTGCGGGGGACTATTCGGATACGCAGTATTTT	CSAGDYSDTQYF
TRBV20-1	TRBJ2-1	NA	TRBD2	TGCAGTGCTAGAGCGCCCACTAGCGGGAGAAATGAGCAGTTCTTC	CSARAPTSGRNEQFF
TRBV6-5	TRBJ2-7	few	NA	TGTGCCAGCAGTTACTCGACACAGCAGGGCGAGCAGTACTTC	CASSYSTQQGEQYF
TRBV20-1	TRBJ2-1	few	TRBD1	TGCAGTGCTAGACGTGGACAGGGGATGATCCTTAACAATGAGCAGTTCTTC	CSARRGQGMILNNEQFF
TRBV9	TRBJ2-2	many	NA	TGTGCCAGCAGGACTGGGAACACCGGGGAGCTGTTTTTT	CASRTGNTGELFF